This T cell receptor (beta chain) was recorded in a study of CD8+ T cells in alopecia areata. CDR1 and CDR2 (germline): PRHDT, FYEKMQ (reference sequence). This CDR3 contains 14 residues. V was trimmed by 0 bases and J by 3 bases, leaving 8 bases between them. Described treatment: oral pan-JAK inhibitor, 5-10 mg twice daily. Reverse transcribed after extraction, RNA yielded cDNA as the sequencing template. Only in-frame clones appear in the TCRdb table, and some are missing; sequencing was by immunoSEQ multiplex PCR. The sample lists approximately 100,000 clones, 55% to 75% occurring once. This clone came up a few times.

The specimen comprised CD8+ T cells sorted from blood, sampled at approximately week 60, from a patient treated with tofacitinib. This sequence originates from a human donor with alopecia areata. This sequence joins TRBV13 and TRBJ2-5, with D perhaps TRBD1 (5 bases). The CDR3 nucleotides read TGTGCCAGCAGCTTAGGCAGGGTTGAAGAGACCCAGTACTTC. It encodes CASSLGRVEETQYF.